Presented here are 27 T cell receptor beta chains from one specimen sequenced in a study of radiotherapy plus CTLA-4 blockade in lung cancer. Generated by immunoSEQ multiplex PCR, the TCRdb table keeps only in-frame clones and is missing some. The sample has about 18,000 clones; about 84% are singletons. The sample here was peripheral blood, taken from a patient treated with radiotherapy plus ipilimumab. The receptors were gathered from a human donor with non-small cell lung cancer whose response to radiotherapy plus ipilimumab could not be evaluated.

The V call is TRBV19, the J call TRBJ1-1, with D maybe TRBD1 (5 bases). Trimming pared 5 bases from V and 7 bases from J, leaving 11 bases between. The CDR3 has 12 amino acids. CDR1 and CDR2 (germline): LNHDA, SQIVND (reference sequence). CDR3 nucleotides: TGTGCCAGTAGTCCCCTGGGGCTTGAAGCTTTCTTT. Encoded protein: CASSPLGLEAFF.

The rearrangement links TRBV10-3 to TRBJ2-1; 11 bases map to TRBD2. J was trimmed by 4 bases and V by 5 bases; bases with no gene match: 7. This CDR3 has 16 amino acids. Germline-derived CDR1 and CDR2 are ENHRY and SYGVKD. The CDR3 nucleotides read TGTGCCATCAGTCCCGGGACTAGCGGAGTATACAATGAGCAGTTCTTC. Its protein product is CAISPGTSGVYNEQFF.

The V and J genes are TRBV9 and TRBJ2-1, with D maybe TRBD2 (5 bases). CDR3 length equals 13 residues. Per the germline V gene, CDR1 is SGDLS and CDR2 is YYNGEE. The V end was cut by 0 bases, the J end by 10 bases, with 11 bases between. DNA of the CDR3: TGTGCCAGCAGCGTAGCTCCGACTAACGAGCAGTTCTTC. It specifies CASSVAPTNEQFF.

This rearrangement joins TRBV14 to TRBJ1-3; TRBD1 agrees at 8 bases. Trimming cost V 0 bases and J 4 bases; bases outside gene matches: 14. Per the germline V gene, CDR1 is SGHDN and CDR2 is FVKESK. The CDR3 spans 19 residues. DNA of the CDR3: TGTGCCAGCAGCCAAGATTTAATATCCCGGACAGGGAAAGGAAACACCATATATTTT. The encoded protein is CASSQDLISRTGKGNTIYF.

The J gene is TRBJ2-2, the V gene TRBV9, with D uncertain. Germline assignment: CDR1 SGDLS and CDR2 YYNGEE. CDR3 length: 12 amino acids. Between the trimmed V and J ends, which lost 6 bases and 3 bases, there was a span of 6 bases. CDR3 residues: CASTQDTGELFF. The CDR3 DNA sequence: TGTGCCAGCACACAAGACACCGGGGAGCTGTTTTTT.

The chain uses TRBV7-2 and TRBJ2-7, with TRBD2 identical over 7 bases. V shed 3 bases, J shed 5 bases, and the junction held 7 bases outside the gene matches. The CDR3 totals 14 residues. Germline lookup yields CDR1 SGHTA and CDR2 FQGNSA. The CDR3 sequence: CASSFTYGRNEQYF. DNA for the CDR3: TGTGCCAGCAGCTTTACCTACGGGAGGAACGAGCAGTACTTC.

The rearrangement uses TRBV2 and TRBJ2-5, with 8 bases fitting TRBD1. J gave up 4 bases and V 7 bases, and 11 bases lay outside the gene matches. CDR1 and CDR2 (germline): SNHLY, FYNNEI. CDR3 length: 15 amino acids. The CDR3 region is CASIPDRVGGETQYF. The DNA of the CDR3 is TGTGCCAGCATTCCGGACAGGGTTGGAGGAGAGACCCAGTACTTC.

The V call is TRBV29-1, the J call TRBJ1-5, with D unclear. CDR1 is SQVTM, CDR2 ANQGSEA, per germline. The CDR3 has 13 residues. V was shortened by 5 bases and J by 3 bases, with 11 bases between the two germline ends. The CDR3 DNA follows: TGCAGCGTTAGTGAGGGTACCAATCAGCCCCAGCATTTT. It translates to CSVSEGTNQPQHF.

The chain links TRBV28 to TRBJ2-7; D is possibly TRBD1 (5 bases). CDR3 length: 12 amino acids. CDR1 and CDR2 from the germline V gene are MDHEN and SYDVKM. Trimming stripped 6 bases from V and 4 bases from J, with 10 bases between. The chain's CDR3 is CASRQQVYEQYF. CDR3 nucleotide sequence: TGTGCCAGCAGGCAACAGGTTTACGAGCAGTACTTC. The variable domain in full, completed from reference TRBV28 and TRBJ2-7, reads DVKVTQSSRYLVKRTGEKVFLECVQDMDHENMFWYRQDPGLGLRLIYFSYDVKMKEKGDIPEGYSVSREKKERFSLILESASTNQTSMYLCASRQQVYEQYFGPGTRLTVT.

The chain uses TRBV19 and TRBJ2-7; 8 bases are a match to TRBD1. CDR3 length: 12 residues. Trimming removed 7 bases from V and 7 bases from J; junction bases left unmatched: 6. Germline loops: CDR1 LNHDA, CDR2 SQIVND (reference sequence). CDR3 DNA: TGTGCCAGTAAAGGACAGGGTAAAGAGCAGTACTTC. It codes for CASKGQGKEQYF.

A remark on this clone: The sample holds other DNA sequences that translate to the same CDR3. V is TRBV5-1 and J is TRBJ1-5; tentatively, D is TRBD1 (6 bases). Germline loops: CDR1 SGHRS, CDR2 YFSETQ. The length of the CDR3 is 13 residues. The V end lost 1 base, the J end lost 8 bases, and 10 bases lay between the germline ends. In DNA form, the CDR3 reads TGCGCCAGCAGCTTGACAGGGAAAGAGCCCCAGCATTTT. It encodes CASSLTGKEPQHF.

This clone has just one count. V gene TRBV4-1 combines with J gene TRBJ2-2, with 8 nucleotides matching TRBD1. V lost 4 bases and J lost 3; bases outside the gene matches: 4. The CDR3 consists of 15 residues. From germline, CDR1 is MGHRA and CDR2 YSYEKL. CDR3 bases: TGCGCCAGCAGCCGGGGACAGGATGACACCGGGGAGCTGTTTTTT. This gives the protein CASSRGQDDTGELFF.

The rearrangement uses TRBV4-3 and TRBJ2-1; 9 bases match TRBD2. The CDR3 runs to 15 residues. Germline CDR1 is LGHNA and CDR2 is YSLEER. V shed 3 bases and J 1 base; nucleotides not matched to a gene: 1. The CDR3 protein is CASSQGLASYNEQFF. The CDR3 nucleotides read TGCGCCAGCAGCCAGGGACTAGCATCCTACAATGAGCAGTTCTTC.

The V and J genes are TRBV5-4 and TRBJ2-1, with 13 nucleotides matching TRBD2. The CDR3 covers 13 residues. Germline CDR1 and CDR2: SGHNT and YYREEE (reference sequence). J was trimmed by 10 bases and V by 7 bases; bases with no gene match: 5. The CDR3 sequence is CASGLAGEPEQFF. The DNA of the CDR3 is TGTGCCAGCGGACTAGCGGGAGAGCCCGAGCAGTTCTTC.

This chain joins TRBV28 and TRBJ1-1, with 7 bases identical to TRBD1. This CDR3 contains 14 residues. Germline-derived CDR1 and CDR2 are MDHEN and SYDVKM. Losses at the gene ends were 6 bases for V and 3 bases for J; bases not matched to a gene: 7. CDR3 bases: TGTGCCAGCAGCCCCGGACAGGCTTACACTGAAGCTTTCTTT. Amino acid sequence: CASSPGQAYTEAFF.

This chain joins TRBV6-5 and TRBJ2-7, with unresolved D. The V gene lost 5 bases and the J gene lost 2 bases, with 13 bases spanning the gap. The V gene's germline CDR1 is MNHEY and CDR2 SVGAGI. The CDR3 runs 14 residues. The chain's CDR3 is CASSPGLVAYEQYF. The CDR3 DNA reads TGTGCCAGCAGTCCTGGCCTAGTGGCCTACGAGCAGTACTTC.

The chain joins TRBV7-8 to TRBJ1-2; D possibly corresponds to TRBD1 (6 bases). CDR1 is SGHVS, CDR2 FQNEAQ, per germline. V gave up 5 bases and J gave up 11 bases, with 21 bases separating them. The CDR3 contains 14 residues. CDR3 amino acids: CASSHEGIGGRYTF. Written as DNA, the CDR3 is TGTGCCAGCAGCCACGAAGGGATCGGGGGGCGGTACACCTTC.

V is TRBV7-6 and J is TRBJ2-2; D not certain. The germline V gene encodes CDR1 SGHVS and CDR2 FNYEAQ. V dropped 6 bases and J dropped 0 bases, with 14 bases sitting between them. The CDR3 is 16 residues long. In DNA, the CDR3 is TGTGCCAGCAGTCCCGCTGACACTCCGAACACCGGGGAGCTGTTTTTT. As protein: CASSPADTPNTGELFF.

The rearrangement uses TRBV29-1 and TRBJ2-3; D perhaps matches TRBD1 (6 bases). Germline V gene data show CDR1 as SQVTM and CDR2 as ANQGSEA. Trimming left V 6 bases short and J 2 bases short, with 12 bases between. There are 13 residues in the CDR3. CDR3 nucleotide sequence: TGCAGCGTGGCAAGACAGGACACAGATACGCAGTATTTT. Its translation is CSVARQDTDTQYF.

The chain combines TRBV5-5 with TRBJ1-3, with D unresolved. Looked up from germline, CDR1 is SGHKS and CDR2 is YYEKEE (reference sequence). With 0 bases removed from V and 4 bases from J, the gap between germline ends came to 11 bases. The CDR3 is 15 amino acids. In DNA, the CDR3 is TGTGCCAGCAGCTTGGCCCCGGGGAAAGGAAACACCATATATTTT. Protein sequence: CASSLAPGKGNTIYF.

This clone was seen a handful of times. The V gene is TRBV19, the J gene TRBJ2-1; TRBD1 agrees at 7 bases. There are 15 residues in the CDR3. Germline V gene sequence: CDR1 LNHDA, CDR2 SQIVND (reference sequence). Unmatched junction bases numbered 3, after V lost 1 base and J lost 3 bases. This chain's CDR3 is CASSIVPGGYNEQFF. CDR3 sequence (DNA): TGTGCCAGTAGTATAGTTCCAGGGGGCTACAATGAGCAGTTCTTC.

V and J are TRBV19 and TRBJ1-6, with 7 bases lining up with TRBD1. With V trimmed by 7 bases and J by 3 bases, 15 bases remained unmatched. The CDR3 covers 18 residues. CDR1 and CDR2 (germline): LNHDA, SQIVND (reference sequence). The CDR3 region has the DNA TGTGCCAGTAATACTGACAGGGAACGGGACTTCTATAATTCACCCCTCCACTTT. It specifies CASNTDRERDFYNSPLHF.

The V gene is TRBV27, the J gene TRBJ1-6; D not certain. From germline, CDR1 is MNHEY and CDR2 SMNVEV (reference sequence). With 0 bases removed from V and 9 bases from J, the gap between germline ends came to 6 bases. The CDR3 spans 13 residues. The CDR3 DNA is TGTGCCAGCAGTTTATCGGCCTCTTCACCCCTCCACTTT. This translates into CASSLSASSPLHF.

The gene calls are TRBV12-2 and TRBJ1-1. TRBV12-2 is flagged as a pseudogene. The CDR3 is 16 residues long. CDR3 protein: CASRLIPGILNTEAFF. In DNA form, the CDR3 reads TGTGCAAGTCGCTTGATCCCGGGTATTCTGAACACTGAAGCTTTCTTT.

The rearrangement uses TRBV6-5 and TRBJ2-7, with 7 bases lining up with TRBD1. The germline V gene has CDR1 MNHEY and CDR2 SVGAGI. The CDR3 sequence is 13 residues long. V shed 7 bases, J shed 5 bases, and the junction held 8 bases outside the gene matches. CDR3 in DNA: TGTGCCAGCAACCCGCCCGGGACAGACGAGCAGTACTTC. Protein sequence: CASNPPGTDEQYF.

The chain couples TRBV19 to TRBJ1-1, with D possibly matching TRBD1 (6 bases). Trimming cost V 3 bases and J 0 bases, with 14 bases left between them. The CDR3 contains 16 residues. Per germline, CDR1 LNHDA and CDR2 SQIVND (reference sequence). In DNA, the CDR3 is TGTGCCAGTAGTATTCGGCGCAGGGACATGAACACTGAAGCTTTCTTT. This translates into CASSIRRRDMNTEAFF.

This chain uses TRBV28 with TRBJ2-5, with D perhaps matching TRBD1 (5 bases). V shed 5 bases and J shed 7 bases, with 14 bases lying between them. The CDR3 loop spans 13 amino acids. CDR1 is MDHEN and CDR2 is SYDVKM in the germline V gene. In DNA form, the CDR3 reads TGTGCCAGCAGTCCCATGGGGCGCGGGACCCAGTACTTC. Protein: CASSPMGRGTQYF.